This T cell receptor beta chain was documented in a study of blood T cell repertoires in COVID-19. Turning to the study itself: Samples representing acute and convalescent COVID-19 were sourced from the United States, Italy and Spain. The analysed material was cDNA or gDNA that came from T cells, B-cell-depleted T cells, or PBMCs.

Looked up from germline, CDR1 is SEHNR and CDR2 is FQNEAQ (reference sequence). The CDR3 runs to 14 residues. Trimming at V came to 1 base and at J to 5 bases, leaving 4 bases not matched to a gene. The authors' processing: How many nucleated cells were present was estimated from reference gene primer amplification. Produced via immunoSEQ multiplex PCR; TCRdb's table is partial and in-frame only. V and J calls and clone size are those listed in that table; D and trimming were worked out from the DNA. The profile shows around 140,000 clones, around 89% of them singletons. This clone was detected only a few times.

This TCR derives from a man aged 55-75 years with active or convalescent COVID-19. The sequenced sample consisted of peripheral blood. The rearrangement joins TRBV7-9 to TRBJ2-7, with 8 bases fitting TRBD1. The DNA for the CDR3 is TGTGCCAGCAGCTTAGGTCTGACAGGGGACGAGCAGTACTTC. Protein: CASSLGLTGDEQYF.